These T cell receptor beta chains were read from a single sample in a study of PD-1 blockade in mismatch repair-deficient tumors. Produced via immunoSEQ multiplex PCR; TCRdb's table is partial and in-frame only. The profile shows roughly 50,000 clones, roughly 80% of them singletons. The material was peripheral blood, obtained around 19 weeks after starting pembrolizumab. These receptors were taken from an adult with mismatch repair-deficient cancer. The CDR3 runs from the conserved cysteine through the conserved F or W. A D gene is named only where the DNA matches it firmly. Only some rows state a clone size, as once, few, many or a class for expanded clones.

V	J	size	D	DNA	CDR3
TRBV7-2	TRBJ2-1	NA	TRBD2	TGTGCCAGCAGCCCACAAAGCGGGAGGGCCGCGAATGAGCAGTTCTTC	CASSPQSGRAANEQFF
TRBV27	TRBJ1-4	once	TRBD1	TGTGCCAGCAGTGACCAACCCGGGACAGTTAATGAAAAACTGTTTTTT	CASSDQPGTVNEKLFF
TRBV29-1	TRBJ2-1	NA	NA	TGCAGCGTTGAAGGGGGCCTCCTCAATGAGCAGTTCTTC	CSVEGGLLNEQFF
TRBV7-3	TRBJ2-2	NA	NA	TGTGCCAGCAGCCCGGACCCGGATCAAGGCGGGGAGCTGTTTTTT	CASSPDPDQGGELFF
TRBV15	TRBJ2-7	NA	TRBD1	TGTGCCACCAGCAGAGATTATGAGACAGGGGGCTCCTACGAGCAGTACTTC	CATSRDYETGGSYEQYF
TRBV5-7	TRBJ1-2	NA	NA	TGTGCCAGCAGCTTCCGGGACGTGGATGGCTACACCTTC	CASSFRDVDGYTF
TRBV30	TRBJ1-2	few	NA	TGTGCCTGGGAGACAGTTGTCTCTCTCTATGGCTACACCTTC	CAWETVVSLYGYTF
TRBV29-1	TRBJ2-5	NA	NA	TGCAGCGTTACCAGCAGGGGCGGGGAGACCCAGTACTTC	CSVTSRGGETQYF
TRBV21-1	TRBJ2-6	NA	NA	TGTGCCAGCAGCAAAGCGGGGGGGTTGAGCACCTCTGGGGCCAACGTCCTGACTTTC	CASSKAGGLSTSGANVLTF
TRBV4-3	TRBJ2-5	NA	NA	TGCGCCAGCAGCCAAGGGCAGGGTGGAGAGACCCAGTACTTC	CASSQGQGGETQYF
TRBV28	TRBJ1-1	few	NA	TGTGCCAGCAGTTTGCGCGGTGAAGCTTTCTTT	CASSLRGEAFF
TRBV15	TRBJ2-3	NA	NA	TGTGCCACCAGCAGAGATTCGCAGGGAACAGATACGCAGTATTTT	CATSRDSQGTDTQYF
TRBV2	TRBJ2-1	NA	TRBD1	TGTGCCAGCAGTTCGACAGGGCCGGAGCAGTTCTTC	CASSSTGPEQFF
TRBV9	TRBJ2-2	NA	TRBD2	TGTGCCAGCGGTTTGTCGGTAGCGGGAAACACCGGGGAGCTGTTTTTT	CASGLSVAGNTGELFF
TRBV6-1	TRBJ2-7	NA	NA	TGTGCCAGCAGTGAAGGTGAACCTGCCATATCCTACGAGCAGTACTTC	CASSEGEPAISYEQYF
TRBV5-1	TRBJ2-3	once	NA	TGCGCCAGCAGCTTGGGGGCGCGGCCGGGAGTAACAGATACGCAGTATTTT	CASSLGARPGVTDTQYF
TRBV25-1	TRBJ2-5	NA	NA	TGTGCCAGCAGTGAATCAAAAGAGACCCAGTACTTC	CASSESKETQYF
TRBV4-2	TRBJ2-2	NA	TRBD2	TGTGCCAGCAGCCCAGGGACTAGCGGGATCTCCGGGGAGCTGTTTTTT	CASSPGTSGISGELFF
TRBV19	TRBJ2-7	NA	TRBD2	TGTGCCAGTAGTATCGGGACTAGCGGATCCTACGAGCAGTACTTC	CASSIGTSGSYEQYF
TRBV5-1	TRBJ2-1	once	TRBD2	TGCGCCAGCAGCTTGCTGTGGACTAGCGGGATCAATGAGCAGTTCTTC	CASSLLWTSGINEQFF
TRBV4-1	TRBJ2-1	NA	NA	TGCGCCAGCAGCCAAGACCCCTACAATGAGCAGTTCTTC	CASSQDPYNEQFF
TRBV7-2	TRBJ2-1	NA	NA	TGTGCCAGCACCACCGGGACCCCTTTTGAGCAGTTCTTC	CASTTGTPFEQFF
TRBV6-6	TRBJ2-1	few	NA	TGTGCCAGCAAGGGGGAGGGATACAATGAGCAGTTCTTC	CASKGEGYNEQFF
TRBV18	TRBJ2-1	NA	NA	TGTGCCAGCTCACCATATGAGGACGTCAATGAGCAGTTCTTC	CASSPYEDVNEQFF
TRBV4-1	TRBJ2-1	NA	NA	TGCGCCAGCAGCCAAGTTGGAACACCCAATGAGCAGTTCTTC	CASSQVGTPNEQFF
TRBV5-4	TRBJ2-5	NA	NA	TGTGCCAGCAAAATCGGACGGCGGGACCAAGAGACCCAGTACTTC	CASKIGRRDQETQYF
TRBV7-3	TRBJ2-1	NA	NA	TGTGCCAGCAGCTGGAACTCCTACAATGAGCAGTTCTTC	CASSWNSYNEQFF
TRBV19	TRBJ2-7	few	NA	TGTGCCAGTAGTATCGGGAAGGGCGAGCAGTACTTC	CASSIGKGEQYF
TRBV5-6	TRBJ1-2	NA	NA	TGTGCCAGCAGCCCGGACATTTACTCGGGTGGCTACACCTTC	CASSPDIYSGGYTF
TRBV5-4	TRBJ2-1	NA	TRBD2	TGTGCCAGCAGCTGGGAGGGGGGGACTAGCACGGATGAGCAGTTCTTC	CASSWEGGTSTDEQFF
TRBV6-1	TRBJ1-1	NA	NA	TGTGCCAGCAGTGAAGCGGGCCTAGGCGCTGAAGCTTTCTTT	CASSEAGLGAEAFF
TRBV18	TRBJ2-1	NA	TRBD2	TGTGCCAGCGAAACAATAGCGGGAGGGAATGAGCAGTTCTTC	CASETIAGGNEQFF
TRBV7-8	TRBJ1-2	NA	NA	TGTGCCAGCAGCTTAGACCGGGGATGGTATGGCTACACCTTC	CASSLDRGWYGYTF
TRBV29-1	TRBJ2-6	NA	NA	TGCAGCGTTGAAGATCCGGGGAAGAGCTCTGGGGCCAACGTCCTGACTTTC	CSVEDPGKSSGANVLTF
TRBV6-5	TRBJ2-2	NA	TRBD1	TGTGCCAGCAGCCAGGGACAGCACACCGGGGAGCTGTTTTTT	CASSQGQHTGELFF
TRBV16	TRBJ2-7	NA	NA	TGTGCCAGCAGCCAATCGGTCACAGGAGTCTCCTACGAGCAGTACTTC	CASSQSVTGVSYEQYF
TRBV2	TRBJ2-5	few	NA	TGTGCCAGCAGTGATCGGGGGCTACCCGAGGAGACCCAGTACTTC	CASSDRGLPEETQYF
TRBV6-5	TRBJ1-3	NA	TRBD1	TGTGCCAGCAGTGGGGACAGCTACTCTGGAAACACCATATATTTT	CASSGDSYSGNTIYF
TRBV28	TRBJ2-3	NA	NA	TGTGCCAGCAGTTCCCCTAGCACAGATACGCAGTATTTT	CASSSPSTDTQYF
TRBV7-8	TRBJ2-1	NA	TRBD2	TGTGCCAGCAGCTTGATCGAATGGTCTTTTACTAGCGGGAGATCGGACAATGAGCAGTTCTTC	CASSLIEWSFTSGRSDNEQFF
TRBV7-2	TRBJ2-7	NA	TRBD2	TGTGCCAGCAGCTTAACCCTAGCGGGAGTGGAAGAGCAGTACTTC	CASSLTLAGVEEQYF
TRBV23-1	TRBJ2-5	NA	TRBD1	TGCGCCAGCAGTCAAACCCGGGTCCGGGACAGGGGGCCGGAGACCCAGTACTTC	CASSQTRVRDRGPETQYF
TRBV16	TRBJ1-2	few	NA	TGTGCCAGCAGCCCGTCTACAGGGAGGGACTATGGCTACACCTTC	CASSPSTGRDYGYTF
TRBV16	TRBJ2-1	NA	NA	TGTGCCAGCAGCCAATGGATCCTGGGGCAGGGGATCAATGAGCAGTTCTTC	CASSQWILGQGINEQFF
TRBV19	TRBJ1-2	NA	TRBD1	TGTGCCAGTTCTCCGACAGGGGATGACTATGGCTACACCTTC	CASSPTGDDYGYTF